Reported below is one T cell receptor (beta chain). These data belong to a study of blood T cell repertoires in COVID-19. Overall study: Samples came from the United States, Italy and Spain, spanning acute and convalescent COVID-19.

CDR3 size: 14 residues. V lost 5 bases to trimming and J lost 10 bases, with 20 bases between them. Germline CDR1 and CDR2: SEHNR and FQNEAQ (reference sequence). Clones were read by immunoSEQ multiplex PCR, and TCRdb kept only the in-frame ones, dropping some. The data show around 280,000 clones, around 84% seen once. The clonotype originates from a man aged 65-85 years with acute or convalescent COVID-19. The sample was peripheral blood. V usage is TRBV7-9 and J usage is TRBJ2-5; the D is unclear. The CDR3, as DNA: TGTGCCAGCAGCCCATACCCACAGACGGCCCTCCAGTACTTC. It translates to CASSPYPQTALQYF.